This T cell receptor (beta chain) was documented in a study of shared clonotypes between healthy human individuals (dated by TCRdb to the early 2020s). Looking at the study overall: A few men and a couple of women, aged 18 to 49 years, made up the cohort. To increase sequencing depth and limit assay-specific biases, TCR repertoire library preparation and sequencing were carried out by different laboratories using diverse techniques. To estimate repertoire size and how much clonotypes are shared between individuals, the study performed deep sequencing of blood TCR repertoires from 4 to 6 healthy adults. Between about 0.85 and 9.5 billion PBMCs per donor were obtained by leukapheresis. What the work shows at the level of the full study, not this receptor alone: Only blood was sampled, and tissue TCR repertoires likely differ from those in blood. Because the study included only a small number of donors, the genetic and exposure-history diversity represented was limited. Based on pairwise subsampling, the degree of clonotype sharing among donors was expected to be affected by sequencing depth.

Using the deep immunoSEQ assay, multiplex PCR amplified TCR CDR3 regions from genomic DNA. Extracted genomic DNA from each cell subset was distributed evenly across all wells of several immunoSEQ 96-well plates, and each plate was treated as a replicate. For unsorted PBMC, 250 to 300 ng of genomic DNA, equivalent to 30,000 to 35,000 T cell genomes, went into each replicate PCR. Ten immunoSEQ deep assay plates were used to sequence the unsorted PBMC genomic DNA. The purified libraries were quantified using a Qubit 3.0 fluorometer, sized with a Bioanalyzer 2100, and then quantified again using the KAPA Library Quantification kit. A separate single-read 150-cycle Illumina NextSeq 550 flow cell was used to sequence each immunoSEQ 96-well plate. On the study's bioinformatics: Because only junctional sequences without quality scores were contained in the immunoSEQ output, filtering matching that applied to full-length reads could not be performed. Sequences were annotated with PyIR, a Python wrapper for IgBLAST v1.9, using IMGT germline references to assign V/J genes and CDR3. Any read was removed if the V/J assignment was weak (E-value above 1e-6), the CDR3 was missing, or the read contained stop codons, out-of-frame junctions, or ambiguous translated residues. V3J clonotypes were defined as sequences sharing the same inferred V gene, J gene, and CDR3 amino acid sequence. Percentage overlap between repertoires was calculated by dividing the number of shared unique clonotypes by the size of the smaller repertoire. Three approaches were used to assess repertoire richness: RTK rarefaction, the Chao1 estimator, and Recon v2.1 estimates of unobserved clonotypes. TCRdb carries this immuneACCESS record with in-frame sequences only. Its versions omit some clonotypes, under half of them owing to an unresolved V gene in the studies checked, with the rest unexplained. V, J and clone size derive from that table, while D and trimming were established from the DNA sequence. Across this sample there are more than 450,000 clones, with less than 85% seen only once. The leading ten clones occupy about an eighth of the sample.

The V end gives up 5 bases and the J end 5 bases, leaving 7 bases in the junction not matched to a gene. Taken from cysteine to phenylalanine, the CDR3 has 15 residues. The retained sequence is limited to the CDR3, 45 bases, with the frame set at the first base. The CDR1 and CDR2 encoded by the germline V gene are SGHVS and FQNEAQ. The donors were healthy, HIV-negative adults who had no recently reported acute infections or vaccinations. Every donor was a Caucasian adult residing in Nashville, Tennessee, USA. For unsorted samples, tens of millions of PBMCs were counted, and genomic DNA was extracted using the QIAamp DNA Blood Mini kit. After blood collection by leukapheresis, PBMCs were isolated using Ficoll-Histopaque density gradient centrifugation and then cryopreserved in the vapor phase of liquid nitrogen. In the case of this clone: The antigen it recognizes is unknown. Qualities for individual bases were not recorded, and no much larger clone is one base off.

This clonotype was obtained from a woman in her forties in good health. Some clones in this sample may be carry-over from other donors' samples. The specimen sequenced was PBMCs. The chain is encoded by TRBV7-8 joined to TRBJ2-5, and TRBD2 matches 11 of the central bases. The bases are TGTGCCAGCAGCGGTAGCGGGAGGGCCGCGGAGACCCAGTACTTC. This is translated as CASSGSGRAAETQYF.